A single T cell receptor beta chain is shown here with its context. Its specificity is not known. Random-hexamer reverse transcription was applied to 0.5 to 1 ug RNA. Across 54 Vbeta and 13 Jbeta, TCR beta CDR3 was amplified with immunoSEQ multiplex PCR. TCRdb reanalysed the immunoSEQ multiplex PCR reads using MiXCR and keeps one entry per CDR3 protein. The profile covers some 130,000 distinct CDR3 sequences, with 90% to 95% appearing a single time and over 0.1% taken by the ten largest. It was healthy donors who served as the controls, matched for age and sex. TEMRA cells were FACS-enriched, and CD8+ and CD4+ T cells were isolated negatively. CDR1 SQVTM and CDR2 ANQGSEA come from the germline V gene. CDR3 length: 15 residues. J gave up 2 bases and V 2 bases, and 9 bases lay outside the gene matches. These data belong to a study of CD8 T cells in Susac syndrome. Study-level findings and limits: Acknowledgment was made by the study that its TCR sequencing and HLA analysis involved a relatively small number of individuals.

The source material was CD4+ T cells from PBMCs. This chain links TRBV29-1 with TRBJ2-7; 7 bases agree with TRBD1. This clonotype was obtained from a human donor in good health. CDR3 coding DNA: TGCAGCGTTGAAAATAGACAGGGTCTAACCTACGAGCAGTACTTC. Translating it yields CSVENRQGLTYEQYF.